One and the same sample provided the 28 T cell receptor beta chains below, sequenced in a study of blood T cell repertoires in COVID-19. TCRdb's table, derived via immunoSEQ multiplex PCR, lists solely in-frame clones and lacks some. The sample shows about 59,000 clones, around 70% of them seen only once. The sequencing sample was made of peripheral blood. The source is a woman between 45 and 65 years old with active or convalescent COVID-19.

V is TRBV5-1 and J is TRBJ2-5; 11 nucleotides agree with TRBD1. V gave up 4 bases and J gave up 5 bases; unmatched junction bases: 4. Germline CDR1 is SGHRS and CDR2 is YFSETQ. CDR3 length equals 14 residues. The CDR3 region is CASSRTGGRETQYF. CDR3 coding DNA: TGCGCCAGCAGCCGGACAGGGGGCCGGGAGACCCAGTACTTC.

The chain is built from TRBV24-1 and TRBJ2-3; D possibly corresponds to TRBD2 (7 bases). Trimming took 4 bases from V and 5 from J, leaving 24 bases between them. CDR1 and CDR2 (germline): KGHDR, SFDVKD. This CDR3 comprises 18 residues. CDR3: CATSDAGGGGGHEDTQYF. CDR3 bases: TGTGCCACCAGTGACGCCGGGGGAGGGGGAGGGCATGAAGATACGCAGTATTTT.

The chain combines TRBV25-1 with TRBJ2-2; 8 bases are shared with TRBD2. The CDR3 sequence is 17 residues long. CDR1 MGHDK and CDR2 SYGVNS come from the germline V gene. Trimming removed 0 bases from V and 5 bases from J; junction bases left unmatched: 8. The CDR3 spells CASSEYFRTSNTGELFF. As DNA, the CDR3 is TGTGCCAGCAGTGAATATTTCCGGACTAGCAATACCGGGGAGCTGTTTTTT.

The rearrangement joins TRBV6-6 to TRBJ2-5, with a possible D match to TRBD2 (6 bases). The CDR3 covers 12 residues. Trimming shortened V by 8 bases and J by 3 bases, and 10 bases separated the two germline ends. Germline CDR1 reads MNHNY; CDR2 reads SVGAGI (reference sequence). Written as DNA, the CDR3 is TGTGCCAGCGCGGGGTACGAAGAGACCCAGTACTTC. It is translated as CASAGYEETQYF.

This clone was found once. This rearrangement joins TRBV7-2 to TRBJ2-3; 11 bases fit TRBD1. The J segment lost 3 bases and the V segment lost 0 bases, leaving 8 bases of the junction unmatched. The CDR3 has 18 amino acids. Germline V CDR1 and CDR2: SGHTA, FQGNSA. CDR3 in DNA: TGTGCCAGCAGCTTAGCGGGGGGGACAGGGGGATGGACAGATACGCAGTATTTT. Its translation: CASSLAGGTGGWTDTQYF.

This sequence joins TRBV11-3 and TRBJ1-1; D not resolved. The CDR3 consists of 13 residues. Between the trimmed V and J ends, which lost 6 bases and 4 bases, there was a span of 12 bases. CDR1 and CDR2 (germline): SGHNT, YENEEA. CDR3 coding DNA: TGTGCCAGCAGTTCTGTGGGAGGCACTGAAGCTTTCTTT. Translated: CASSSVGGTEAFF.

This clone has more than one count but fewer than ten. The chain has TRBV30 and TRBJ2-7, with 14 nucleotides matching TRBD2. Per germline, CDR1 GTSNPN and CDR2 SVGIG (reference sequence). The CDR3 is 16 residues long. Trimming removed 8 bases from V and 2 bases from J; junction bases left unmatched: 11. CDR3 region: CARGRGTSGGPYEQYF. CDR3 in DNA: TGTGCCCGGGGAAGAGGGACTAGCGGGGGTCCCTACGAGCAGTACTTC.

The rearrangement uses TRBV4-2 and TRBJ2-1, with 8 nucleotides matching TRBD2. CDR1 and CDR2 (germline): LGHNA, YNFKEQ. CDR3 length: 18 amino acids. The V and J ends lost 0 bases and 2 bases, in that order; junction bases with no gene match: 9. The CDR3 region has the DNA TGTGCCAGCAGCCAAGATTGGAAAGGAGCGGGGGCCTACAATGAGCAGTTCTTC. Its translation: CASSQDWKGAGAYNEQFF.

J is TRBJ1-2 and V is TRBV2; perhaps TRBD1 as D (6 bases). Trimming stripped 8 bases from V and 0 bases from J, with 16 bases between. Germline CDR1 and CDR2: SNHLY and FYNNEI. This CDR3 region has 15 residues. The CDR3 loop is CASHNHRASNYGYTF. In DNA form, the CDR3 reads TGTGCCAGCCACAACCACAGGGCCTCTAACTATGGCTACACCTTC.

The rearrangement uses TRBV27 and TRBJ2-7; no definite D call. Germline CDR1 reads MNHEY; CDR2 reads SMNVEV (reference sequence). This CDR3 is 17 amino acids long. The germline V and J ends were trimmed by 3 bases and 4 bases, with 22 bases remaining between them. DNA of the CDR3: TGTGCCAGCAGTTTCAGGCTTAGGCCGGTGGAATCATACGAGCAGTACTTC. Translated: CASSFRLRPVESYEQYF.

The CDR3 spells CAIRLAGPHEQYF. The CDR3 bases are TGTGCCATAAGACTAGCGGGACCCCACGAGCAGTACTTC. The chain recombines TRBV6-5 with TRBJ2-7; 11 bases agree with TRBD2. Germline lookup yields CDR1 MNHEY and CDR2 SVGAGI. The length of the CDR3 is 13 residues. V was pared by 10 bases and J by 5 bases, with 7 bases of the junction left unmatched.

This chain uses TRBV11-2 with TRBJ2-2; D is possibly TRBD2 (5 bases). V was pared by 8 bases and J by 0 bases, with 13 bases between. Germline V gives CDR1 SGHAT, CDR2 FQNNGV. The CDR3 runs to 15 residues. The chain's CDR3 is CASSTPGTNTGELFF. As DNA, the CDR3 is TGTGCCAGCTCGACCCCCGGGACGAACACCGGGGAGCTGTTTTTT. Complete variable domain (other parts from reference TRBV11-2 and TRBJ2-2): EAGVAQSPRYKIIEKRQSVAFWCNPISGHATLYWYQQILGQGPKLLIQFQNNGVVDDSQLPKDRFSAERLKGVDSTLKIQPAKLEDSAVYLCASSTPGTNTGELFFGEGSRLTVL.

The J gene is TRBJ2-2, the V gene TRBV27; D gene uncertain. The germline gives CDR1 MNHEY, CDR2 SMNVEV (reference sequence). Between the trimmed V and J ends, which lost 5 bases and 7 bases, there was a span of 11 bases. CDR3 length: 13 amino acids. Here the CDR3 reads CASSPFSIGELFF. DNA for the CDR3: TGTGCCAGCAGTCCATTTTCAATCGGGGAGCTGTTTTTT.

This chain uses TRBV5-1 with TRBJ2-7; D possibly corresponds to TRBD2 (7 bases). Germline V CDR1 and CDR2: SGHRS, YFSETQ. The CDR3 loop spans 14 amino acids. V shed 2 bases and J shed 5 bases, with 14 bases lying between them. CDR3 region: CASSFGGPAHEQYF. The CDR3 bases are TGCGCCAGCAGCTTCGGGGGGCCAGCTCACGAGCAGTACTTC.

The rearrangement links TRBV6-6 to TRBJ2-7; tentative D call: TRBD2 (9 bases). Germline assignment: CDR1 MNHNY and CDR2 SVGAGI (reference sequence). The CDR3 covers 16 residues. Trimming took 9 bases from V and 0 from J, leaving 21 bases between them. The CDR3 DNA sequence: TGTGCCAGTTCCCCCCTAGCGGGACAGGCCTCCTACGAGCAGTACTTC. Its protein is CASSPLAGQASYEQYF.

This clone showed up many times. This chain uses TRBV10-1 with TRBJ2-2; perhaps TRBD1 as D (5 bases). The CDR3 is 14 residues long. V lost 6 bases and J lost 5, with 13 bases in between. CDR1 and CDR2 from the germline V gene are WNHNN and SYGVQD (reference sequence). The CDR3 here is CASSLRAKTGELFF. In nucleotides, the CDR3 is TGCGCCAGCAGCCTCAGGGCAAAGACCGGGGAGCTGTTTTTT.

The rearrangement links TRBV5-5 to TRBJ2-7; D might be TRBD1 (6 bases). V lost 3 bases and J 3 bases, leaving 13 bases between the germline ends. Per the germline V gene, CDR1 is SGHKS and CDR2 is YYEKEE (reference sequence). The CDR3 has 14 residues. The CDR3 nucleotides read TGTGCCAGCAGCTCGACAGGCAGTCTCTACGAGCAGTACTTC. Encoded protein: CASSSTGSLYEQYF. Full variable domain (rest looked up from reference TRBV5-5 and TRBJ2-7): DAGVTQSPTHLIKTRGQQVTLRCSPISGHKSVSWYQQVLGQGPQFIFQYYEKEERGRGNFPDRFSARQFPNYSSELNVNALLLGDSALYLCASSSTGSLYEQYFGPGTRLTVT.

This clone was seen a handful of times. The gene calls are TRBV7-9 and TRBJ2-5; possibly TRBD2 for D (5 bases). V gave up 5 bases and J gave up 5 bases, with 24 bases separating them. The germline V gene encodes CDR1 SEHNR and CDR2 FQNEAQ (reference sequence). The CDR3 loop spans 17 amino acids. The CDR3 DNA reads TGTGCCAGCAGCGAAATTTCACCTGGACGGGCGGGCGAGACCCAGTACTTC. As protein: CASSEISPGRAGETQYF.

This clone was picked up one time. This chain connects TRBV18 to TRBJ1-1; D may be TRBD1 (6 bases). This CDR3 has 13 residues. The V gene's germline CDR1 is KGHSH and CDR2 LQKENI. The V end was cut by 5 bases, the J end by 3 bases, with 10 bases between. The CDR3 nucleotides read TGTGCCAGCTCAATTTACAGGGACACTGAAGCTTTCTTT. Translating it yields CASSIYRDTEAFF.

V and J are TRBV29-1 and TRBJ1-1; D is uncertain. Trimming pared 3 bases from V and 0 bases from J, leaving 8 bases between. CDR3 length: 13 amino acids. Germline CDR1 SQVTM, CDR2 ANQGSEA. This CDR3 is CSVESLMNTEAFF. CDR3 nucleotide sequence: TGCAGCGTTGAGAGCCTGATGAACACTGAAGCTTTCTTT.

This clone was detected only a few times. The chain couples TRBV6-2 or TRBV6-3 to TRBJ2-7; no clear D. Germline-derived CDR1 and CDR2 are MNHEY and SVGEGT. CDR3 size: 15 residues. V gave up 0 bases and J gave up 2 bases, with 11 bases separating them. For the CDR3, the DNA is TGTGCCAGCAGTTACTCGATCCAGGAAACCTACGAGCAGTACTTC. Translated: CASSYSIQETYEQYF.

This clone was picked up a small number of times. The genes are TRBV19 and TRBJ1-3; D is uncertain. The CDR3 has 15 residues. Trimming took off 6 bases at V and 3 bases at J, with 15 bases between the two ends. Germline V gene lookup returns CDR1 LNHDA and CDR2 SQIVND (reference sequence). This chain's CDR3 is CASRGVGIGGNTIYF. The CDR3 bases are TGTGCCAGTAGGGGCGTCGGGATCGGTGGAAACACCATATATTTT.

This rearrangement joins TRBV6-6 to TRBJ1-4, with 8 bases identical to TRBD1. V dropped 6 bases and J dropped 7; count of bases not matched to a gene: 10. This CDR3 spans 15 amino acids. In germline, CDR1 is MNHNY, CDR2 SVGAGI (reference sequence). This chain's CDR3 is CASRATGDLVEKLFF. The CDR3 DNA reads as TGTGCCAGCAGGGCGACAGGGGATTTGGTTGAAAAACTGTTTTTT.

This clone was recorded once. The rearrangement uses TRBV19 and TRBJ2-2; no definite D call. This CDR3 spans 13 amino acids. V dropped 7 bases and J dropped 6 bases, with 12 bases sitting between them. Germline values: CDR1 LNHDA, CDR2 SQIVND (reference sequence). CDR3 sequence reads: CASTLGSPGELFF. In DNA, the CDR3 is TGTGCCAGTACCCTCGGGTCCCCCGGGGAGCTGTTTTTT. Complete variable domain (other parts from reference TRBV19 and TRBJ2-2): DGGITQSPKYLFRKEGQNVTLSCEQNLNHDAMYWYRQDPGQGLRLIYYSQIVNDFQKGDIAEGYSVSREKKESFPLTVTSAQKNPTAFYLCASTLGSPGELFFGEGSRLTVL.

The chain couples TRBV10-1 to TRBJ1-5, with D unclear. Trimming took off 10 bases at V and 6 bases at J, with 16 bases between the two ends. Per the germline V gene, CDR1 is WNHNN and CDR2 is SYGVQD (reference sequence). The CDR3 sequence is 13 residues long. The CDR3 DNA is TGCGCCATTTCTCCCCGGGTCTCTCAGCCCCAGCATTTT. Its translation: CAISPRVSQPQHF.

In its sample, this clone was seen a few times. This rearrangement joins TRBV6-4 to TRBJ2-1, with TRBD2 matching 12 bases. V trimming: 6 bases; J trimming: 10 bases; junction bases outside the gene matches: 10. The CDR3 runs to 15 residues. CDR1 and CDR2 (germline): MRHNA, SNTAGT. The chain's CDR3 is CASSPEASGRGEQFF. Written as DNA, the CDR3 is TGTGCCAGCAGCCCCGAGGCTAGCGGGAGGGGGGAGCAGTTCTTC.

The rearrangement joins TRBV6-6 to TRBJ2-1, with 10 bases lining up with TRBD2. The trim removed 8 bases at V and 9 bases at J, leaving 7 bases unmatched. Germline CDR1 reads MNHNY; CDR2 reads SVGAGI (reference sequence). The CDR3 runs 13 residues. CDR3 in DNA: TGTGCCAGCGCCCTAGCGGGAGCAAGTGAGCAGTTCTTC. Translation gives CASALAGASEQFF.

This chain uses TRBV28 with TRBJ2-7; TRBD2 matches at 10 bases. J gave up 0 bases and V 2 bases, and 1 base lay outside the gene matches. There are 15 residues in the CDR3. CDR1 and CDR2 (germline): MDHEN, SYDVKM. The CDR3 coding sequence is TGTGCCAGCAGTTTAAAGCGGGAGGGCTCCTACGAGCAGTACTTC. Residues: CASSLKREGSYEQYF. The entire variable domain, with the rest obtained from reference TRBV28 and TRBJ2-7, is as follows: DVKVTQSSRYLVKRTGEKVFLECVQDMDHENMFWYRQDPGLGLRLIYFSYDVKMKEKGDIPEGYSVSREKKERFSLILESASTNQTSMYLCASSLKREGSYEQYFGPGTRLTVT.